This TCR beta chain was found in a study of blood T cell repertoires in COVID-19. Overall study context: Sites across the United States, Italy and Spain contributed samples from acute and convalescent COVID-19. Sources were T cells, B-cell-depleted T cells, or PBMCs; the material itself was cDNA or gDNA.

Source study methods: Reference gene primer amplification yielded estimated nucleated cell counts. The data were produced by immunoSEQ multiplex PCR, yet TCRdb's version contains in-frame clones alone and is incomplete. V and J calls and clone size are as listed in that table; D and trimming were resolved from the DNA. The sample records hundreds of thousands of clones, approximately 90% being singletons. V lost 1 base to trimming and J lost 4 bases, with 7 bases between them. Germline CDR1 reads SGHAT; CDR2 reads FQDESV (reference sequence). This CDR3 contains 13 residues. In its sample, this clone was seen once.

The sequence came from a man aged 18 to 29 with active or convalescent COVID-19. The V and J genes are TRBV11-1 and TRBJ1-2; D perhaps matches TRBD1 (5 bases). Sample: peripheral blood. The DNA for the CDR3 is TGTGCCAGCAGCTTAGTGGGGGGCTATGGCTACACCTTC. It codes for CASSLVGGYGYTF.